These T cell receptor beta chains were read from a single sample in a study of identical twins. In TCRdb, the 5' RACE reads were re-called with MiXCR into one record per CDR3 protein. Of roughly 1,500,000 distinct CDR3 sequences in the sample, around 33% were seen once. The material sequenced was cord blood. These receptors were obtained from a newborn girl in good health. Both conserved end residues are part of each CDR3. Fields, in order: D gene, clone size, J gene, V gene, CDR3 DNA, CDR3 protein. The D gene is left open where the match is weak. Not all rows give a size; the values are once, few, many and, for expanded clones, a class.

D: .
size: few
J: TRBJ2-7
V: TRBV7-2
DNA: TGTGCCAGCAGCTTAGATAGCGGGACAGGGGAGCAGTACTTC
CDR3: CASSLDSGTGEQYF

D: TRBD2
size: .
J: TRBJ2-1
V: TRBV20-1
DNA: TGCAGTGCTTCCAAAGGGATAGCGGGCTACAATGAGCAGTTCTTC
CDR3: CSASKGIAGYNEQFF

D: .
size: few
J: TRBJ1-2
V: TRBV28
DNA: TGTGCCAGCAGTCCCTACACCTATGGCTACACCTTC
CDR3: CASSPYTYGYTF

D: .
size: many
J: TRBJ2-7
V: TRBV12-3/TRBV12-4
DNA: TGTGCCAGCAGTCCCTTGATAAGCTCCTACGAGCAGTACTTC
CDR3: CASSPLISSYEQYF

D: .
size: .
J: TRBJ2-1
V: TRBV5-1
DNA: TGCGCCAGCAGCACGGGGGACACCTACAATGAGCAGTTCTTC
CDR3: CASSTGDTYNEQFF

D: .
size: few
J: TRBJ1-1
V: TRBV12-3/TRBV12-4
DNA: TGTGCCAGCAGTTTAGCGGGGGGGACGAACACTGAAGCTTTCTTT
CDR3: CASSLAGGTNTEAFF

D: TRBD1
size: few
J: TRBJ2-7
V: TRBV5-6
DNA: TGTGCCAGCAGCTTGTACCCGGACAGGAACTACGAGCAGTACTTC
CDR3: CASSLYPDRNYEQYF

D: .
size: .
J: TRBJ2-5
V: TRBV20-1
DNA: TGCAGTGCTAGAGATATCAGGGTAGCCAAAGAGACCCAGTACTTC
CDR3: CSARDIRVAKETQYF

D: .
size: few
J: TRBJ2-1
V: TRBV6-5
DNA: TGTGCCAGCAGTTATTCCTCTAGAATTACTGAGCAGTTCTTC
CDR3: CASSYSSRITEQFF

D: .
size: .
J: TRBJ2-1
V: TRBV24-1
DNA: TGTGCCACCAGTGATGGGTGGGTCTCCTACAATGAGCAGTTCTTC
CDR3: CATSDGWVSYNEQFF

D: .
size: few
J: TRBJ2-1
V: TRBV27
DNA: TGTGCCAGCAGCACTTTCAGAAAGGTTTACAATGAGCAGTTCTTC
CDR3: CASSTFRKVYNEQFF

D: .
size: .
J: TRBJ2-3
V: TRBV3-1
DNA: TGTGCCAGCAGCCAAGATCCTTCCGGGATGGGGATCACAGATACGCAGTATTTT
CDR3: CASSQDPSGMGITDTQYF

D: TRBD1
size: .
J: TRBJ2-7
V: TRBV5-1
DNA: TGCGCCAGCAGCTTGGAGGGGGCGTTATACGAGCAGTACTTC
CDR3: CASSLEGALYEQYF

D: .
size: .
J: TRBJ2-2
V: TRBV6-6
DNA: TGTGCCAGCAGTTACGCTTATAACACCGGGGAGCTGTTTTTT
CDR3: CASSYAYNTGELFF

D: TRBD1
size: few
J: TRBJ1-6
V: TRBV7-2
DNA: TGTGCCAGCAGCTCCGCCGGGACAGTCAATTCACCCCTCCACTTT
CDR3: CASSSAGTVNSPLHF

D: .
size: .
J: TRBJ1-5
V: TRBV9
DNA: TGTGCCAGCAGCGGGACACCCAATAGCAATCAGCCCCAGCATTTT
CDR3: CASSGTPNSNQPQHF

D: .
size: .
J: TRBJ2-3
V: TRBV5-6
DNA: TGTGCCAGCAGCTCGAGACCAGATACGCGGTATTTT
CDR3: CASSSRPDTRYF

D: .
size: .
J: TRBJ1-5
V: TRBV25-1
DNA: TGTGCCAGCAGTGATGGGGGATCAAGTCAGCCCCAGCATTTT
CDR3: CASSDGGSSQPQHF

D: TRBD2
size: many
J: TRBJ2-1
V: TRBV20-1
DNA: TGCAGTGCTGGACTAGCGGGGGGGTCCTACAATGAGCAGTTCTTC
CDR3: CSAGLAGGSYNEQFF

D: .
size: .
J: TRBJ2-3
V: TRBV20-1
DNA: TGCAGTGCTAGGGATGCCCGGCGGACAGATACGCAGTATTTT
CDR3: CSARDARRTDTQYF

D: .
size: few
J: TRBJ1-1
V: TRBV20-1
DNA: TGCAGTGCTAGACAGGGGATGATGAACACTGAAGCTTTCTTT
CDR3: CSARQGMMNTEAFF

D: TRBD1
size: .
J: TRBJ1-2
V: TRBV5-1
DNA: TGCGCCAGCAGCTTGGAGACAGGGGATGGCTACACCTTC
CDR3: CASSLETGDGYTF

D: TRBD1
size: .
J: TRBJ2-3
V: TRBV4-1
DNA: TGCGCCAGCAGCCATGGACAGGGTCGGAGAGATACGCAGTATTTT
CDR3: CASSHGQGRRDTQYF

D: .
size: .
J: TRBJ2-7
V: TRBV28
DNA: TGTGCCAGCAGTCGCCGGGACGGCCTAACGGACTCCTACGAGCAGTACTTC
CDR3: CASSRRDGLTDSYEQYF

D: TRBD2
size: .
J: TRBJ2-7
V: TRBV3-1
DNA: TGTGCCAGCAGCCGGACGCAATCCCTAACTAGCGCCACCTACGAGCAGTACTTC
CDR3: CASSRTQSLTSATYEQYF

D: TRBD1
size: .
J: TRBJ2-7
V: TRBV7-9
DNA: TGTGCCAGCAGCACCGGGACAGGGGGCATCCACGAGCAGTACTTC
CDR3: CASSTGTGGIHEQYF

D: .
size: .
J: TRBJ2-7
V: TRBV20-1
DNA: TGCAGTGCTCGTCCCCGACCTCACTCCTACGAGCAGTACTTC
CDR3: CSARPRPHSYEQYF

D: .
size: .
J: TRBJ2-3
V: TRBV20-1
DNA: TGCAGTGCTAGTTCGGAAGTAGCCCCGCGGACAGATACGCAGTATTTT
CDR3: CSASSEVAPRTDTQYF

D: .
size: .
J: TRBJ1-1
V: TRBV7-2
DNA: TGTGCCAGCAGCCCACAAAACGGCGAAGCTTTCTTT
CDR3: CASSPQNGEAFF

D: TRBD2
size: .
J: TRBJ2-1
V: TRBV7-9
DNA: TGTGCCAGCAACCAAATTAGCGGGGGGTTCTACAATGAGCAGTTCTTC
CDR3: CASNQISGGFYNEQFF

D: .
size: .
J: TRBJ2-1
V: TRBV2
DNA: TGTGCCAGCAGGAAGCCGGGACCGAGCCCCAATGAGCAGTTCTTC
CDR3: CASRKPGPSPNEQFF

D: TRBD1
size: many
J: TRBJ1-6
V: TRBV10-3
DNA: TGTGCCAGTTACAGAGGGACAGCTAATTCACCCCTCCACTTT
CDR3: CASYRGTANSPLHF

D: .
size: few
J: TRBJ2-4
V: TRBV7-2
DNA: TGTGCCAGCAGCTTATGGGGTGTCCTAGCCAAAAACATGCAGTACTTC
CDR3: CASSLWGVLAKNMQYF

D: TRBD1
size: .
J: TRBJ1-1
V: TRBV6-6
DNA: TGTGCCAGCAAGGTGGACAGGGGCGAAGCTTTCTTT
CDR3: CASKVDRGEAFF